A selection of T cell receptor beta chains follows, all from one sample in a study of cytomegalovirus exposure and HLA in healthy donors. Measured with immunoSEQ multiplex PCR; TCRdb has only the in-frame clones, and not every one. Here the sample spans 170,000 or so clones, about four fifths being singletons. The sequenced sample consisted of PBMCs. The receptors derive from a woman aged 18-29 years in good health and CMV-seropositive. CDR3s include the opening cysteine and the closing phenylalanine or tryptophan. A D gene is named only where the DNA matches it firmly. A row's size may be missing; if present it is once, few, many or a size class.

size | J | D | V | DNA | CDR3
. | TRBJ1-2 | TRBD1 | TRBV5-6 | TGTGCCAGCAGCTTAGGGATAGGGACAGGGTCGTACACTTCGAGCGGCTACACCTTC | CASSLGIGTGSYTSSGYTF
. | TRBJ2-2 | . | TRBV19 | TGTGCCAGTGATAGCGGCGACACCGGGGAGCTGTTTTTT | CASDSGDTGELFF
. | TRBJ2-2 | TRBD2 | TRBV7-8 | TGTGCCAGCAGCTTAGTGGGACTAGTTCCCGGGGAGCTGTTTTTT | CASSLVGLVPGELFF
. | TRBJ1-2 | TRBD1 | TRBV6-6 | TGTGCCAGCTCGACAGGGGGCGGGTACACCTTC | CASSTGGGYTF
. | TRBJ1-5 | . | TRBV15 | TGTGCCACCAGCAGAGATCGAGGAGACAGGTCCAGGGATTTT | CATSRDRGDRSRDF
. | TRBJ2-7 | . | TRBV6-4 | TGTGCCAGCAGTCAAACTCAGGGTTCCTACGAGCAGTACTTC | CASSQTQGSYEQYF
. | TRBJ2-3 | . | TRBV19 | TGTGCCAGTAGTACCCGACAGGGAGGAGGGGATACGCAGTATTTT | CASSTRQGGGDTQYF
. | TRBJ1-3 | TRBD1 | TRBV6-5 | TGTGCCAGCAGTTCGAACCGGGACAGAAGGCACACCATATATTTT | CASSSNRDRRHTIYF
. | TRBJ2-7 | . | TRBV4-1 | TGCGCCAGCAGCCAAGCTGGATTACAGAAATCCTACGAGCAGTACTTC | CASSQAGLQKSYEQYF
. | TRBJ2-3 | TRBD1 | TRBV27 | TGTGCCAGCAGTTTAGCAGGGGGCGGACCCTCCCTCACAGATACGCAGTATTTT | CASSLAGGGPSLTDTQYF
. | TRBJ2-7 | TRBD2 | TRBV7-9 | TGTGCCAGCAGCTTATTCGGGAGGGGATTACCAGGCTACGAGCAGTACTTC | CASSLFGRGLPGYEQYF
. | TRBJ2-1 | . | TRBV9 | TGTGCCAGCAGCGTAGGGGGCAGTTACAATGAGCAGTTCTTC | CASSVGGSYNEQFF
. | TRBJ2-5 | . | TRBV5-1 | TGCGCCAGCAGCTTGGAGGGGGTCCTCCAAGAGACCCAGTACTTC | CASSLEGVLQETQYF
. | TRBJ2-3 | . | TRBV14 | TGTGCCAGCAGCCGACCCGGGAGAAGCACAGATACGCAGTATTTT | CASSRPGRSTDTQYF
. | TRBJ1-2 | . | TRBV19 | TGTGCCAGTACATCGGACACGCTTAACTATGGCTACACCTTC | CASTSDTLNYGYTF
. | TRBJ1-1 | TRBD1 | TRBV6-6 | TGTGCCAGCAACCCGACAGGGATGAACACTGAAGCTTTCTTT | CASNPTGMNTEAFF
. | TRBJ2-1 | . | TRBV7-9 | TGTGCCAGCAGCGCACAACAGAGTAGAATTAATGAGCAGTTCTTC | CASSAQQSRINEQFF
. | TRBJ2-3 | . | TRBV27 | TGTGCCAGCAGGGAGCTTAGGGGTACGCAGTATTTT | CASRELRGTQYF
. | TRBJ1-5 | TRBD1 | TRBV9 | TGTGCCAGCAGCCCCGGGACAGGGGTTAGCAATCAGCCCCAGCATTTT | CASSPGTGVSNQPQHF
few | TRBJ1-6 | TRBD1 | TRBV11-2 | TGTGCCAGCAGCTTATTAGGGGGCGCGTCCTATAATTCACCCCTCCACTTT | CASSLLGGASYNSPLHF
. | TRBJ2-6 | TRBD1 | TRBV5-1 | TGCGCCAGCGCCCGGGACAGGGGGCTCTCTGGGGCCAACGTCCTGACTTTC | CASARDRGLSGANVLTF
few | TRBJ1-5 | . | TRBV2 | TGTGCCAGCCTAGCTGGGTTGGGTCAGCCCCAGCATTTT | CASLAGLGQPQHF
. | TRBJ2-7 | TRBD2 | TRBV11-2 | TGTGCCAGCACTATGACTAGCGGGGCATCCTACGAGCAGTACTTC | CASTMTSGASYEQYF
. | TRBJ2-7 | . | TRBV2 | TGTGCCAGCAGCCCCCAGGGGCGCGAGCAGTACTTC | CASSPQGREQYF
. | TRBJ2-5 | TRBD2 | TRBV13 | TGTGCCAGCAGCCTCGGACTAGCGGCTTTGGGAGAGACCCAGTACTTC | CASSLGLAALGETQYF
. | TRBJ2-1 | . | TRBV4-1 | TGCGCCAGCAGCCAAGTCGGGGGGCTCCCCCTCAATGAGCAGTTCTTC | CASSQVGGLPLNEQFF
. | TRBJ2-5 | . | TRBV7-3 | TGTGCCAGCAGCTCGCAGCGAGAGACCCAGTACTTC | CASSSQRETQYF
. | TRBJ1-5 | . | TRBV21-1 | TGTGCCAGCACCCTACAGGGATTAAAGAATCAGCCCCAGCATTTT | CASTLQGLKNQPQHF
. | TRBJ1-2 | . | TRBV6-5 | TGTGCCAGCAGAGACGGCGGGCGCGTCTATGGCTACACCTTC | CASRDGGRVYGYTF
. | TRBJ1-2 | . | TRBV27 | TGTGCCAGCAGTTTAGGGGCAGGAAACTATGGCTACACCTTC | CASSLGAGNYGYTF
. | TRBJ2-5 | TRBD2 | TRBV6-1 | TGTGCCAGCAGTGTGTCCCCCTTTAGCGGGGGAAGTAAGACCCAGTACTTC | CASSVSPFSGGSKTQYF
. | TRBJ2-3 | TRBD2 | TRBV6-1 | TGTGCCAGCAGTGAGAAAGCGGGGGGGCCAGATACGCAGTATTTT | CASSEKAGGPDTQYF
. | TRBJ1-5 | . | TRBV28 | TGTGCCAGCAGTTTCGGGTATAGCAATCAGCCCCAGCATTTT | CASSFGYSNQPQHF
. | TRBJ2-1 | TRBD2 | TRBV2 | TGTGCCAGCAGTTGGGGGGGTGGTTCCTACAATGAGCAGTTCTTC | CASSWGGGSYNEQFF
. | TRBJ1-4 | . | TRBV7-9 | TGTGCCAGCAGTTGGGGGGCTAATGAAAAACTGTTTTTT | CASSWGANEKLFF
. | TRBJ1-5 | . | TRBV6-5 | TGTGCCAGCGGTTTTTTTGGGGAGGGCCAGCCCCAGCATTTT | CASGFFGEGQPQHF
few | TRBJ1-2 | . | TRBV27 | TGTGCCAGCAGTACCGGGACACCCCGGGATGGCTACACCTTC | CASSTGTPRDGYTF
. | TRBJ2-4 | TRBD1 | TRBV6-6 | TGTGCCAGCAGAGACAGGGGGAAGTTGGGCATTCAGTACTTC | CASRDRGKLGIQYF
. | TRBJ1-5 | . | TRBV5-6 | TGTGCCAGCAGCTTGAACGGGGAAGGGCAGCCCCAGCATTTT | CASSLNGEGQPQHF
once | TRBJ2-2 | TRBD2 | TRBV12-5 | TGTGCTAGTGCCCCGGCGCCGGGACTAGTCTCCGGGGAGCTGTTTTTT | CASAPAPGLVSGELFF
. | TRBJ2-5 | . | TRBV9 | TGTGCCAGCAGCGTAGGGGGGGAGGAGACCCAGTACTTC | CASSVGGEETQYF
few | TRBJ1-5 | . | TRBV2 | TGTGCCAGCAGGAGGGAGAATCAGCCCCAGCATTTT | CASRRENQPQHF
few | TRBJ2-1 | TRBD2 | TRBV4-3 | TGCGCCAGCAGCCAAGATCTAGCGGGGGGGCCCGGTGAGCAGTTCTTC | CASSQDLAGGPGEQFF
. | TRBJ2-5 | . | TRBV5-4 | TGTGCCAGCAGTGTGGCTGCCGAGACCCAGTACTTC | CASSVAAETQYF
. | TRBJ2-6 | . | TRBV19 | TGTGCCACCGAGGACAGACGAAGCTCTGGGGCCAACGTCCTGACTTTC | CATEDRRSSGANVLTF
once | TRBJ1-5 | . | TRBV6-1 | TGTGCCAGCAGTGAACGTGTACAGGAATGGGATAGCAATCAGCCCCAGCATTTT | CASSERVQEWDSNQPQHF
. | TRBJ2-1 | TRBD2 | TRBV11-2 | TGTGCCAGCAGGAAATCCGGGACTAGCGACAATGAGCAGTTCTTC | CASRKSGTSDNEQFF
. | TRBJ2-1 | TRBD1 | TRBV6-6 | TGTGCCAGCAGACCGGACAGGGGGAAGACCTACAATGAGCAGTTCTTC | CASRPDRGKTYNEQFF
. | TRBJ2-7 | . | TRBV19 | TGTGCCAGTAGCGCGGATCCCTACGAGCAGTACTTC | CASSADPYEQYF
. | TRBJ2-3 | . | TRBV29-1 | TGCAGCGGAGGCACAGATACGCAGTATTTT | CSGGTDTQYF
. | TRBJ2-7 | TRBD2 | TRBV6-1 | TGTGCCAGCAAAGCTTCAACTAGCGGGGGTTACGAGCAGTACTTC | CASKASTSGGYEQYF
once | TRBJ1-2 | . | TRBV5-6 | TGTGCCAGCAGCTTGGCTCCGGGGGACCACACCTTC | CASSLAPGDHTF
. | TRBJ1-6 | . | TRBV7-2 | TGTGCCAGCAGCTTGGGGGCGAGCTCCTATAATTCACCCCTCCACTTT | CASSLGASSYNSPLHF
. | TRBJ1-2 | . | TRBV5-4 | TGTGCCAGCAGCTTGCCTTCTAACTATGGCTACACCTTC | CASSLPSNYGYTF
. | TRBJ1-1 | . | TRBV28 | TGTGCCAGCAGTCCGACTCCTACTGAAGCTTTCTTT | CASSPTPTEAFF